These 28 T cell receptor beta chains originate from one sample sequenced in a study of identical twins. TCRdb processed the 5' RACE reads anew with MiXCR; each CDR3 protein has one entry. The table has about 160,000 distinct CDR3 sequences, roughly 3.5% seen once; the top ten hold approximately 7.7%. Sequencing was carried out using memory T cells sorted from blood. The receptors shown here come from a man aged 18 to 29 in good health.

This clonotype was picked up many times. V gene TRBV5-1 combines with J gene TRBJ2-2; D not resolved. Per germline, CDR1 SGHRS and CDR2 YFSETQ. Trimming left V 1 base short and J 4 bases short, with 5 bases between. The CDR3 sequence is 13 residues long. The DNA for the CDR3 is TGCGCCAGCAGCTTGAGGGCCACCGGGGAGCTGTTTTTT. Its translation is CASSLRATGELFF.

This clonotype was recorded at least ten times. The chain joins TRBV12-3 or TRBV12-4 to TRBJ2-1; TRBD1 aligns across 9 bases. The CDR3 contains 15 residues. V shed 6 bases, J shed 3 bases, and the junction held 6 bases outside the gene matches. This CDR3 reads CASRLGTGIYNEQFF. CDR3 DNA: TGTGCCAGCAGGCTCGGGACAGGGATCTACAATGAGCAGTTCTTC.

This clonotype has a count of ten or more. The chain combines TRBV5-1 with TRBJ1-3; D gene unclear. In germline, CDR1 is SGHRS, CDR2 YFSETQ. The V and J ends lost 4 bases and 0 bases respectively, with 17 bases between them. The CDR3 length is 17 residues. CDR3 loop: CASSEQGRRHSGNTIYF. In DNA, the CDR3 is TGCGCCAGCAGCGAACAAGGACGGAGGCACTCTGGAAACACCATATATTTT. Complete variable domain (other parts from reference TRBV5-1 and TRBJ1-3): KAGVTQTPRYLIKTRGQQVTLSCSPISGHRSVSWYQQTPGQGLQFLFEYFSETQRNKGNFPGRFSGRQFSNSRSEMNVSTLELGDSALYLCASSEQGRRHSGNTIYFGEGSWLTVV.

This clonotype was observed at least ten times. The chain links TRBV7-9 to TRBJ1-1, with D perhaps matching TRBD1 (6 bases). CDR3 length equals 13 residues. Between the trimmed V and J ends, which lost 5 bases and 11 bases, there was a span of 18 bases. Looked up from germline, CDR1 is SEHNR and CDR2 is FQNEAQ (reference sequence). CDR3 protein: CASSRGTTGMAFF. In nucleotides, the CDR3 is TGTGCCAGCAGCCGGGGGACGACAGGTATGGCTTTCTTT.

This clonotype was recorded many times. The chain uses TRBV9 and TRBJ1-2; D ambiguous. The CDR3 is made up of 12 amino acids. Trimming shortened V by 1 base and J by 6 bases, and 7 bases separated the two germline ends. CDR1 and CDR2 (germline): SGDLS, YYNGEE. The CDR3 region is CASSVSTHGYTF. For the CDR3, the DNA is TGTGCCAGCAGCGTATCCACCCATGGCTACACCTTC. The complete variable domain, with remaining parts taken from reference TRBV9 and TRBJ1-2, reads DSGVTQTPKHLITATGQRVTLRCSPRSGDLSVYWYQQSLDQGLQFLIQYYNGEERAKGNILERFSAQQFPDLHSELNLSSLELGDSALYFCASSVSTHGYTFGSGTRLTVV.

This clonotype appeared many times. The chain recombines TRBV7-7 with TRBJ2-5, with D possibly TRBD1 on 5 matching bases. Germline V gives CDR1 SSHAT, CDR2 FNYEAQ (reference sequence). This CDR3 contains 15 residues. Trimming shortened V by 4 bases and J by 5 bases, and 17 bases separated the two germline ends. The CDR3 DNA is TGTGCCAGCAGCTCGACAGCCTCGAGGCCCGAGACCCAGTACTTC. As protein: CASSSTASRPETQYF.

The table lists this clonotype with many counts. This sequence joins TRBV12-3 or TRBV12-4 and TRBJ1-2; no definite D call. V was trimmed by 7 bases and J by 3 bases, leaving 12 bases between them. The CDR3 contains 13 residues. DNA of the CDR3: TGTGCCAGCACCACAGACGGATACTATGGCTACACCTTC. It codes for CASTTDGYYGYTF.

This clonotype was recorded many times. The chain couples TRBV7-2 to TRBJ2-5, with D maybe TRBD2 (7 bases). V lost 5 bases, J lost 1 base, and 14 bases lay in between. The CDR3 has 15 residues. Germline CDR1 SGHTA, CDR2 FQGNSA. The CDR3 loop reads CASSQQGGFQETQYF. In DNA, the CDR3 is TGTGCCAGCAGCCAACAGGGAGGGTTCCAAGAGACCCAGTACTTC.

This clonotype was detected ten times or more. The V call is TRBV10-3, the J call TRBJ2-3; 8 bases line up with TRBD2. The CDR3 length is 15 residues. V gave up 6 bases and J gave up 5 bases; unmatched junction bases: 10. CDR1 is ENHRY and CDR2 is SYGVKD in the germline V gene. CDR3 residues: CAISPGGREEDTQYF. CDR3 coding DNA: TGTGCCATCAGCCCCGGGGGGCGGGAGGAAGATACGCAGTATTTT.

In its sample, this clonotype was seen many times. The chain's CDR3 is CASSPGRELFF. DNA of the CDR3: TGTGCCAGCAGTCCAGGTCGGGAGCTGTTTTTT. The chain combines TRBV12-3 or TRBV12-4 with TRBJ2-2; D ambiguous. Trimming stripped 5 bases from V and 9 bases from J, with 7 bases between. The CDR3 consists of 11 residues.

This clonotype occurred many times. The chain uses TRBV27 and TRBJ1-2, with unresolved D. The CDR3 loop spans 14 amino acids. Germline V gene data show CDR1 as MNHEY and CDR2 as SMNVEV (reference sequence). V was shortened by 5 bases and J by 1 base, with 11 bases between the two germline ends. In nucleotides, the CDR3 is TGTGCCAGCAGTCGAATCGGGAATAACTATGGCTACACCTTC. It specifies CASSRIGNNYGYTF.

The chain recombines TRBV12-3 or TRBV12-4 with TRBJ2-7; 10 nucleotides align to TRBD2. The CDR3 spans 15 residues. Trimming removed 6 bases from V and 6 bases from J; junction bases left unmatched: 11. CDR3 sequence reads: CASSPGGLARGEQYV. The DNA for the CDR3 is TGTGCCAGCAGCCCTGGGGGACTAGCGCGGGGCGAGCAGTACGTC.

The chain carries TRBV7-6 and TRBJ2-7; no firm D call. Germline V gives CDR1 SGHVS, CDR2 FNYEAQ. CDR3 length: 13 amino acids. Trimming removed 5 bases from V and 2 bases from J, with 10 bases in between. Here the CDR3 DNA reads TGTGCCAGCAGCGGCCGTCCCCCCTACGAGCAGTACTTC. Protein product: CASSGRPPYEQYF.

In its sample, this clonotype was seen many times. The V and J genes are TRBV27 and TRBJ2-7; 13 positions match TRBD2. The CDR3 runs to 16 residues. With 4 bases clipped from V and 6 bases from J, the junction kept 9 bases outside the gene matches. Looked up from germline, CDR1 is MNHEY and CDR2 is SMNVEV (reference sequence). The CDR3 nucleotides are TGTGCCAGCAGTTCACTACTAGCGGGAGGGCCCGGCGAGCAGTACTTC. Translation gives CASSSLLAGGPGEQYF.

This clonotype was found many times. This chain connects TRBV2 to TRBJ2-1, with D perhaps matching TRBD1 or TRBD2 (6 bases each). CDR3 length equals 16 residues. Germline V CDR1 and CDR2: SNHLY, FYNNEI. The V and J ends lost 7 bases and 6 bases respectively, with 22 bases between them. CDR3 sequence: CASIERGEDLGNEQFF. CDR3 bases: TGTGCCAGCATTGAGAGGGGGGAAGATCTCGGCAATGAGCAGTTCTTC. Complete variable domain (other parts from reference TRBV2 and TRBJ2-1): EPEVTQTPSHQVTQMGQEVILRCVPISNHLYFYWYRQILGQKVEFLVSFYNNEISEKSEIFDDQFSVERPDGSNFTLKIRSTKLEDSAMYFCASIERGEDLGNEQFFGPGTRLTVL.

This clonotype has ten or more counts. The chain employs TRBV3-1 and TRBJ2-2; D unresolved. The germline V gene encodes CDR1 LGHDT and CDR2 YNNKEL (reference sequence). CDR3 length: 14 residues. The V and J ends lost 2 bases and 0 bases respectively, with 4 bases between them. The CDR3 DNA reads as TGTGCCAGCAGCCAAACCGCGAACACCGGGGAGCTGTTTTTT. As protein: CASSQTANTGELFF.

This clonotype was counted ten times or more. This chain joins TRBV6-1 and TRBJ2-2, with 14 bases that match TRBD2. V shed 6 bases, J shed 1 base, and the junction held 7 bases outside the gene matches. The germline CDR1 and CDR2 sequences are MNHNS and SASEGT. CDR3 length equals 18 residues. The CDR3 is CASRDGTSGSRNTGELFF. The DNA for the CDR3 is TGTGCCAGCAGGGACGGGACTAGCGGGAGTCGGAACACCGGGGAGCTGTTTTTT.

The chain links TRBV7-9 to TRBJ2-1, with TRBD2 matching over 13 bases. The CDR3 spans 16 residues. Germline-derived CDR1 and CDR2 are SEHNR and FQNEAQ (reference sequence). V lost 5 bases and J lost 10; bases outside the gene matches: 11. The CDR3 bases are TGTGCCAGCAGCCCACGGACTAGCGGGAGCCCACGGGAGCAGTTCTTC. Amino acids: CASSPRTSGSPREQFF.

This clonotype was recorded at least ten times. V and J are TRBV11-2 and TRBJ2-1; TRBD2 might be the D (5 bases). V dropped 2 bases and J dropped 7 bases, with 15 bases sitting between them. Germline loops: CDR1 SGHAT, CDR2 FQNNGV. This CDR3 is 15 amino acids long. CDR3 DNA: TGTGCCAGCAGCTTACGAGTGAGAGGGAGAAATGAGCAGTTCTTC. Its protein is CASSLRVRGRNEQFF.

The sample holds many counts of this clonotype. This chain joins TRBV4-2 and TRBJ2-2; no clear D gene. CDR1 and CDR2 (germline): LGHNA, YNFKEQ. This CDR3 spans 13 amino acids. Trimming shortened V by 0 bases and J by 7 bases, and 6 bases separated the two germline ends. CDR3 nucleotide sequence: TGTGCCAGCAGCCAAGATCGCAACGGGGAGCTGTTTTTT. This gives the protein CASSQDRNGELFF.

This clonotype was seen ten or more times. This sequence joins TRBV14 and TRBJ2-4; D is possibly TRBD1 or TRBD2 (5 bases each). This CDR3 has 16 residues. Germline V CDR1 and CDR2: SGHDN, FVKESK. V lost 4 bases and J lost 6, with 19 bases in between. This CDR3 is CASSPTQQWGRNIQYF. The CDR3 nucleotides read TGTGCCAGCAGCCCCACCCAACAGTGGGGGAGAAACATTCAGTACTTC.

This clonotype was observed many times. This chain joins TRBV4-3 and TRBJ1-2, with D perhaps TRBD1 (5 bases). The CDR3 covers 15 residues. Germline CDR1 reads LGHNA; CDR2 reads YSLEER. V was clipped by 1 base and J by 4 bases, with 13 bases between them. CDR3 bases: TGCGCCAGCAGCCAAGGCCTGACAGAACCCTATGGCTACACCTTC. Translated: CASSQGLTEPYGYTF.

The chain has TRBV7-2 and TRBJ2-7, with 10 bases lining up with TRBD2. The CDR3 consists of 16 residues. V shed 2 bases, J shed 3 bases, and the junction held 7 bases outside the gene matches. Germline V gives CDR1 SGHTA, CDR2 FQGNSA. CDR3 sequence: CASSLLPGLAYYEQYF. CDR3 DNA sequence: TGTGCCAGCAGCTTACTTCCGGGACTAGCGTACTACGAGCAGTACTTC. The variable domain in full, with the rest retrieved from reference TRBV7-2 and TRBJ2-7, is GAGVSQSPSNKVTEKGKDVELRCDPISGHTALYWYRQSLGQGLEFLIYFQGNSAPDKSGLPSDRFSAERTGGSVSTLTIQRTQQEDSAVYLCASSLLPGLAYYEQYFGPGTRLTVT.

This clonotype was seen only a few times. The chain has TRBV11-3 and TRBJ1-2; perhaps TRBD1 as D (6 bases). This CDR3 contains 14 residues. Germline V gene sequence: CDR1 SGHNT, CDR2 YENEEA. V dropped 5 bases and J dropped 2 bases, with 12 bases sitting between them. CDR3 nucleotides: TGTGCCAGCAGCCCAGGGGCTGGCAACTATGGCTACACCTTC. Amino acid sequence: CASSPGAGNYGYTF.

This clonotype has at least ten counts. The V and J genes are TRBV7-3 and TRBJ2-1; D is unresolved. In germline, CDR1 is SGHTA, CDR2 FQGTGA. The V and J ends lost 1 base and 7 bases respectively, with 17 bases between them. The CDR3 spans 16 residues. The CDR3 protein is CASSLMPSDVPNEQFF. The CDR3 nucleotides are TGTGCCAGCAGCTTAATGCCGTCGGACGTACCGAATGAGCAGTTCTTC.

The sample holds many counts of this clonotype. This chain connects TRBV21-1 to TRBJ1-4; the DNA was not used to check the table's D call, TRBD1. TRBV21-1 corresponds to a pseudogene. This CDR3 has 14 amino acids. The CDR3 DNA reads TGTGCCAGCAGCAAAGGGGGGACTAATGAAAAACTGTTTTTT. Its translation: CASSKGGTNEKLFF.

This clonotype was counted many times. The gene calls are TRBV12-3 or TRBV12-4 and TRBJ2-7; D perhaps matches TRBD1 (5 bases). The CDR3 is 13 amino acids. V lost 5 bases and J 7 bases, leaving 15 bases between the germline ends. This CDR3 reads CASSILGPGEQYF. CDR3 in DNA: TGTGCCAGCAGTATCTTGGGGCCTGGGGAGCAGTACTTC.

This clonotype was observed many times. The rearrangement links TRBV5-6 to TRBJ2-5, with D possibly matching TRBD1 (7 bases). CDR1 is SGHDT, CDR2 YYEEEE, per germline. The CDR3 runs to 18 residues. Trimming removed 4 bases from V and 7 bases from J, with 29 bases in between. CDR3 in DNA: TGTGCCAGCAGCCCGGCGGTGATGATGGAGGGGGCGGGTGTGACCCAGTACTTC. It yields the protein CASSPAVMMEGAGVTQYF.